This T cell receptor (beta chain) was obtained from a study of T cells in narcolepsy. Data came from immunoSEQ multiplex PCR; TCRdb stores just in-frame clones and leaves some out. Among nearly 35,000 clones listed, over 80% were seen once. The study, taken as a whole, reports: Autoreactive clonotypes reportedly recurred in blood of same and different patients, not controls.

On this clone itself: Its specificity is unknown.

CDR1 and CDR2 (germline): LGHNA, YSLEER. The CDR3 is 16 residues long. V shed 3 bases and J shed 1 base, with 13 bases lying between them. Sequencing was performed on memory (CD45RA-) CD4+ T cells from blood. The chain recombines TRBV4-3 with TRBJ1-3; D remains unclear. The TCR was taken from a human donor in good health. CDR3 amino acids: CASSQPGPVSGNTIYF. The CDR3, as DNA: TGCGCCAGCAGCCAGCCGGGTCCGGTTTCTGGAAACACCATATATTTT.